This entry concerns a single TCR beta chain. Its antigen is not identified. The CDR3 loop spans 13 amino acids. CDR1 and CDR2 (germline): MNHEY, SVGAGI. Deletions cut 5 bases from V and 8 bases from J, with 15 bases between. This sample is drawn from a study of cytomegalovirus exposure and HLA in healthy donors. Study information: An early release of data contained some 80 million unique TCRs, which came from HLA-typed donors. Notes on the study in general: Rarity marked most TCR sequences, yet some public TCRs occurred in many donors. There were around 160 TCR beta chains listed as cytomegalovirus-associated.

Amplification used 60 Vbeta primers and 13 Jbeta primers. The table came from immunoSEQ multiplex PCR; TCRdb's copy has only in-frame clones and leaves some out. This sample has about 190,000 clones, with approximately 80% found just once. V usage is TRBV6-5 and J usage is TRBJ1-2; no clear D. The source of this sequence is a young woman in good health and CMV-seronegative. The sample taken for sequencing was PBMCs. CDR3: CASSPLGRRGYTF. CDR3 DNA sequence: TGTGCCAGCAGTCCTCTTGGGCGCCGGGGCTACACCTTC.